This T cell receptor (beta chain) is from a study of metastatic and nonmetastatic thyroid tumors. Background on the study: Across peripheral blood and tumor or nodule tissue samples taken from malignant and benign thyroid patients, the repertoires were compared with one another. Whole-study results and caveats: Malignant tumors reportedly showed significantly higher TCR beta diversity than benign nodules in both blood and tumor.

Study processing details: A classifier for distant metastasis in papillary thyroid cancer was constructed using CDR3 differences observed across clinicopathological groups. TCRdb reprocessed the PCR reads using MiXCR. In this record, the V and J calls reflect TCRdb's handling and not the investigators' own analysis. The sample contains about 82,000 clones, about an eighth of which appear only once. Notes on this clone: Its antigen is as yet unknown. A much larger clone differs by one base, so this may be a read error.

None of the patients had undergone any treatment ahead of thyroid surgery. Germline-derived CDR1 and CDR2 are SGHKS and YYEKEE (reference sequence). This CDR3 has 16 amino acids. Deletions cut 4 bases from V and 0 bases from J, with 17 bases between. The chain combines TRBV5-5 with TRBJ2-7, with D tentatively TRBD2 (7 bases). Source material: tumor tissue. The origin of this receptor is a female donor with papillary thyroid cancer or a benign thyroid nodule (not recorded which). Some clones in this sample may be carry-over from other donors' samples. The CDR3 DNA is TGTGCCAGCAGCACCTGGGGGGGGCGTATCTCCTACGAGCAGTACTTC. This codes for CASSTWGGRISYEQYF. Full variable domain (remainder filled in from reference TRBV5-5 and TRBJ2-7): DAGVTQSPTHLIKTRGQQVTLRCSPISGHKSVSWYQQVLGQGPQFIFQYYEKEERGRGNFPDRFSARQFPNYSSELNVNALLLGDSALYLCASSTWGGRISYEQYFGPGTRLTVT.